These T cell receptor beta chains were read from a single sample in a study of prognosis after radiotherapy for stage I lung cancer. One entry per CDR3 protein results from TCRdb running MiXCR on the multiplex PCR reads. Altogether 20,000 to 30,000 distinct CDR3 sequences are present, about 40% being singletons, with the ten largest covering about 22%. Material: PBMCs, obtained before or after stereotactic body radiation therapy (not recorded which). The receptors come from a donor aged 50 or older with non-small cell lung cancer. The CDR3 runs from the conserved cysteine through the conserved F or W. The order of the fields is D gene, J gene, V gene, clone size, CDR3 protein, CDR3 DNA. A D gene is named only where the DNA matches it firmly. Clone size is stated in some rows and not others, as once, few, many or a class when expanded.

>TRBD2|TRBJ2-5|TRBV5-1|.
CAKGGEINSGTQYF
TGCGCCAAGGGAGGGGAGATAAACTCCGGGACCCAGTACTTC
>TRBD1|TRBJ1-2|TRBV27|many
CASSLGQGAYGYTF
TGTGCCAGCAGTTTGGGACAGGGGGCCTATGGCTACACCTTC
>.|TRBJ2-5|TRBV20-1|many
CSGGQRETQYF
TGCAGTGGTGGCCAGAGGGAGACCCAGTACTTC
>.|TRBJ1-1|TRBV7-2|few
CASSVLEGLEAFF
TGTGCCAGCAGCGTACTAGAGGGCCTTGAAGCTTTCTTT
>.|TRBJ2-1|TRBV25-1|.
CASSDILEEGNEQFF
TGTGCCAGCAGTGATATACTGGAGGAGGGGAATGAGCAGTTCTTC
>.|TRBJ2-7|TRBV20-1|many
CSASAATYEQYF
TGCAGTGCTAGTGCGGCAACCTACGAGCAGTACTTC
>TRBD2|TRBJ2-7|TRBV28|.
CASSLRYRLAETYEQYF
TGTGCCAGCAGTTTACGCTACAGACTAGCGGAGACCTACGAGCAGTACTTC
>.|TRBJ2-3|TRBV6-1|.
CASSNGLGPDTQYF
TGTGCCAGCAGCAACGGGCTTGGGCCAGATACGCAGTATTTT
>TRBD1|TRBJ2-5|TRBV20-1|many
CSAQRQGVGQETQYF
TGCAGTGCTCAACGACAGGGAGTAGGCCAAGAGACCCAGTACTTC
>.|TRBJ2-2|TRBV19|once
CASRIRGSGDLFF
TGTGCCAGTAGGATTAGGGGTTCCGGTGATCTGTTTTTT
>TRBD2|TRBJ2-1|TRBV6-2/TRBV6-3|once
CASRLTSGPGNEQFF
TGTGCCAGCAGATTAACTAGCGGGCCAGGGAATGAGCAGTTCTTC
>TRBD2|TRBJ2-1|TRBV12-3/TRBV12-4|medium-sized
CASSSPLAGGPNNEQFF
TGTGCCAGCAGCTCGCCGCTAGCGGGAGGGCCTAACAATGAGCAGTTCTTC
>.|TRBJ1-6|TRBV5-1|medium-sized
CASSRGDFPSSYNSPLHF
TGCGCCAGCAGCCGCGGGGACTTCCCGAGCTCCTATAATTCACCCCTCCACTTT
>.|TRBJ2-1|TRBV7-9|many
CASSLAGEGEQFF
TGTGCCAGCAGCTTGGCAGGGGAAGGTGAGCAGTTCTTC
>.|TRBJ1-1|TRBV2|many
CASDRSTEAFF
TGTGCCAGTGACAGATCTACTGAAGCTTTCTTT
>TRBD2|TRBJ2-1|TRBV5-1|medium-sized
CASSTGPVAGAGLDEQFF
TGCGCCAGCAGCACTGGACCGGTAGCGGGAGCAGGGTTAGATGAGCAGTTCTTC
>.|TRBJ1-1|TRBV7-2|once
CASSFSRETEAFF
TGTGCCAGCAGCTTTTCAAGGGAAACTGAAGCTTTCTTT
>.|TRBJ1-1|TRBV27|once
CASSSPDTVGTEAFF
TGTGCCAGCAGTTCGCCAGACACCGTGGGCACTGAAGCTTTCTTT
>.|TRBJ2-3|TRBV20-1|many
CSATQSGPSQPDTQYF
TGCAGTGCTACCCAATCTGGGCCTAGCCAACCAGATACGCAGTATTTT
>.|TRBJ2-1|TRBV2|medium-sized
CASSEGRPSYNEQFF
TGTGCCAGCAGTGAAGGTAGACCCTCCTACAATGAGCAGTTCTTC
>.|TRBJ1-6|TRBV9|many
CASSVEWTHNSPLHF
TGTGCCAGCAGCGTAGAATGGACTCATAATTCACCCCTCCACTTT
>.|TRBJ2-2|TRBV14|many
CASSHQTGTGELFF
TGTGCCAGCAGCCATCAGACAGGCACCGGGGAGCTGTTTTTT
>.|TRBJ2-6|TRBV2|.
CDSSERAGANVLTF
TGTGACAGCAGTGAAAGGGCTGGGGCCAACGTCCTGACTTTC
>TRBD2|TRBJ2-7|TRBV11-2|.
CASTITGGEQYF
TGTGCCAGCACCATAACGGGGGGGGAGCAGTACTTC
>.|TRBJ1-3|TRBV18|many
CASSPAGSSGNTIYF
TGTGCCAGCTCACCAGCTGGTTCCTCTGGAAACACCATATATTTT
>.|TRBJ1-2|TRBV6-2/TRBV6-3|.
CASSYFSSRGAFGYTF
TGTGCCAGCAGTTACTTTTCGAGCAGGGGAGCCTTCGGCTACACCTTC
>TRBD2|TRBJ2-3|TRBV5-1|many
CASSSPGLAGQPGTDTQYF
TGCGCCAGCAGCTCACCCGGCCTAGCGGGACAACCTGGGACAGATACGCAGTATTTT
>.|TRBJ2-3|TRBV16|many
CASSPIRQIKHPGTDTQYF
TGTGCCAGCAGCCCGATCCGACAGATTAAACACCCGGGCACAGATACGCAGTATTTT
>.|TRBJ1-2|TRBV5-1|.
CASSLRLEGPYGYTF
TGCGCCAGCAGCCTACGTTTGGAAGGGCCCTATGGCTACACCTTC
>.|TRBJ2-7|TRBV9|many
CASSPLGGGAYEQYF
TGTGCCAGCAGCCCGCTAGGGGGGGGAGCCTACGAGCAGTACTTC
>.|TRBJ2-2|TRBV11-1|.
CASSLSENPNTGELFF
TGTGCCAGCAGCTTATCCGAAAACCCGAACACCGGGGAGCTGTTTTTT
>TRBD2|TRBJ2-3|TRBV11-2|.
CASVGGLATDTQYF
TGTGCCAGTGTGGGGGGACTAGCAACAGATACGCAGTATTTT
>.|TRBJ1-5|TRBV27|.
CASSSLGGTGKTQAGSNQPQHF
TGTGCCAGCAGTTCCCTAGGAGGTACAGGGAAGACACAAGCGGGGAGCAATCAGCCCCAGCATTTT
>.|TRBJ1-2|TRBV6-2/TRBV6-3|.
CASSYSGGYGYTF
TGTGCCAGCAGTTACTCAGGGGGCTATGGCTACACCTTC
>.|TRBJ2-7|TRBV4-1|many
CASSLDSYEQYF
TGCGCCAGCAGCCTCGACAGCTACGAGCAGTACTTC
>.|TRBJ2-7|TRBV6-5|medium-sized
CASSYEVPANTYEQYF
TGTGCCAGCAGTTACGAGGTTCCGGCCAACACCTACGAGCAGTACTTC
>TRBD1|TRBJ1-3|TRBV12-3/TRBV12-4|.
CASTPGTGARNTIYF
TGTGCCAGCACCCCAGGGACAGGGGCCAGAAACACCATATATTTT
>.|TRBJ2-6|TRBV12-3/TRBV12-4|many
CASSPTGMGANVLTF
TGTGCCAGCAGCCCAACAGGGATGGGGGCCAACGTCCTGACTTTC
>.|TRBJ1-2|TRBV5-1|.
CASSLDAQGHYGYTF
TGCGCCAGCAGCTTGGACGCCCAGGGTCACTATGGCTACACCTTC
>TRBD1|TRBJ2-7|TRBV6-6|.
CASSYSRRSGQEYKQYF
TGTGCCAGCAGTTACTCGAGACGGAGCGGACAGGAGTATAAGCAGTACTTC
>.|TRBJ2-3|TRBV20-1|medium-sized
CSAKGSGGTQYF
TGCAGTGCCAAAGGCAGCGGAGGTACGCAGTATTTT
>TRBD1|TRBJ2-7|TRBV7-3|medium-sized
CASSSTGGGEQYF
TGTGCCAGCAGCTCTACAGGGGGCGGGGAGCAGTACTTC
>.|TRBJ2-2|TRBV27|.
CASSLVGVAPGQLFF
TGTGCCAGCAGTTTAGTAGGTGTGGCCCCGGGGCAGCTGTTTTTT
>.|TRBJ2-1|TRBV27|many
CASSLRDIAYNEQFF
TGTGCCAGCAGCCTCCGGGACATCGCCTACAATGAGCAGTTCTTC
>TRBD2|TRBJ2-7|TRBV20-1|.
CSAVTSGSPYEQYF
TGCAGTGCCGTGACTAGCGGGAGCCCCTACGAGCAGTACTTC
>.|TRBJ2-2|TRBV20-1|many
CSARAPGQGWTGELFF
TGCAGTGCTAGAGCTCCCGGACAAGGTTGGACCGGGGAGCTGTTTTTT